The entry below describes one T cell receptor beta chain. In this sample, this clone turned up once. The target of this receptor is not known. No much larger clone exists at a distance of one base, and base qualities are not known. These data belong to a study of blood T cell repertoires in COVID-19 (TCRdb year 2020). With respect to the entire study: The collaborator samples originated in the United States, Italy and Spain and spanned the acute and convalescent phases of COVID-19. The repertoires were made available in a free public database intended to serve as a resource for research on the immune response to SARS-CoV-2. Nearly every sample came with metadata listing a de-identified subject ID, COVID-19 status, age in years and sex. Deeply sampled blood TCRbeta repertoires from subjects exposed to, actively infected with, or recovered from COVID-19 were included in the dataset. Samples came from the ongoing ImmuneRACE study (first 160 participants) plus 1,254 subjects from 6 global collaborators. Where available, HLA class I and class II types were taken from metadata supplied by the sample provider and were not determined by assay-based typing. The material from the prospective study consisted of cDNA or gDNA derived from T cells, B-cell-depleted T cells, or PBMCs.

Paper-wide results and their limitations: The quantity of clinical and demographic metadata differed by source and by participant and was supplied without curation.

The CDR3, from cysteine to phenylalanine, totals 15 residues. Only the CDR3 DNA is retained, 45 bases long and in frame from the first base. Trimming at the junction amounts to 2 bases on V and 1 base on J, and the germline ends lie 11 bases apart. Via the germline V gene, CDR1 is KGHSH and CDR2 LQKENI. TCRbeta CDR3 regions were amplified from genomic DNA by means of the immunoSEQ Assay, a bias-controlled multiplex PCR. Concerning the study's data processing: Nucleated cell counts per sample were estimated from amplification of reference gene primers within the assay. Sequence reads were collapsed and filtered to measure the absolute abundance of every unique TCRbeta CDR3 rearrangement. For each sample, productive Simpson clonality was calculated by taking the square root of Simpson's diversity index across productive rearrangements. This is the immuneACCESS table as TCRdb keeps it, with only in-frame sequences that have V and J called. A part of the clones is gone; compared with another copy, unresolved V genes explain less than half, and the rest is unexplained. V and J calls and clone size come straight from that table; D and trimming were deduced from the DNA. The sample table holds 100,000 to 150,000 clones, of which roughly 80% were seen once. In total, the top ten clones hold more than 9% of the sample.

Each collaborating institution followed its own protocols to collect whole blood in K2EDTA tubes. For TCRbeta analysis, collaborator samples were shipped as frozen whole blood, as isolated PBMCs, or as DNA extracted from either sample type. This receptor was identified in a woman aged 60-75 years with acute or convalescent COVID-19. This chain is built from TRBV18 and TRBJ1-1; no D gene can be assigned with confidence. Sample: peripheral blood. This receptor carries the CDR3 CASSPKRSENTEAFF. The DNA is TGTGCCAGCTCACCAAAGCGCTCAGAGAACACTGAAGCTTTCTTT.